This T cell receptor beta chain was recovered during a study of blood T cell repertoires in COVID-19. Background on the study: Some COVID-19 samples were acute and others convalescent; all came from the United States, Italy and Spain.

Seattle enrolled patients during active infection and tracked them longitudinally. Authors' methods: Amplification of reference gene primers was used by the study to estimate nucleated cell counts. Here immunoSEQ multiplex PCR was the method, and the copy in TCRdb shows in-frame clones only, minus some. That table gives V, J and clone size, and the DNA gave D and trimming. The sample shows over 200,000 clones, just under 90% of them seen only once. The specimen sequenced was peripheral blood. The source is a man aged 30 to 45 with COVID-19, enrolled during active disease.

CDR3 sequence: CASSRSTGFGSTYEQYF. The CDR3 DNA is TGTGCCAGCAGCCGCTCGACAGGGTTTGGGAGCACCTACGAGCAGTACTTC. The chain recombines TRBV4-2 with TRBJ2-7; 7 positions agree with TRBD1. The CDR3 spans 17 residues. Losses at the gene ends were 4 bases for V and 2 bases for J; bases not matched to a gene: 14. Germline values: CDR1 LGHNA, CDR2 YNFKEQ.